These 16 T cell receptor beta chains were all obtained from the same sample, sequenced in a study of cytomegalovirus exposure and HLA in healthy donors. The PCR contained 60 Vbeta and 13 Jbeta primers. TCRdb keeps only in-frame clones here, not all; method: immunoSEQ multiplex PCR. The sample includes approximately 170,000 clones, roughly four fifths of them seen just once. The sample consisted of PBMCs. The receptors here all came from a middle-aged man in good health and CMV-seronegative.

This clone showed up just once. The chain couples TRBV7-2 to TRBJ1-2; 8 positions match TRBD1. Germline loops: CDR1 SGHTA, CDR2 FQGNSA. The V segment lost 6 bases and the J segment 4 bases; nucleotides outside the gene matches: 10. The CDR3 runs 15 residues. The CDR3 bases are TGTGCCAGCAGTCTCCGGGACAGGAGTTTCTATGGCTACACCTTC. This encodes CASSLRDRSFYGYTF.

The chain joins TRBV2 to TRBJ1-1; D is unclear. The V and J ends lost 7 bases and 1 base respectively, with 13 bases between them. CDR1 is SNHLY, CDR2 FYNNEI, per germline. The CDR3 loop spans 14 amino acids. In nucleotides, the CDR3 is TGTGCCAGCACCGAGGGCAGGCGGAACACTGAAGCTTTCTTT. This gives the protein CASTEGRRNTEAFF.

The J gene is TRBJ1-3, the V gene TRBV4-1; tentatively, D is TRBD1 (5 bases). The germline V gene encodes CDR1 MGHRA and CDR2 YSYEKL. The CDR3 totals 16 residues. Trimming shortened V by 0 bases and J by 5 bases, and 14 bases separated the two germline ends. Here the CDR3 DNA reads TGCGCCAGCAGCCAAGAACTCAGGGTTTTCAGAAACACCATATATTTT. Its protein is CASSQELRVFRNTIYF.

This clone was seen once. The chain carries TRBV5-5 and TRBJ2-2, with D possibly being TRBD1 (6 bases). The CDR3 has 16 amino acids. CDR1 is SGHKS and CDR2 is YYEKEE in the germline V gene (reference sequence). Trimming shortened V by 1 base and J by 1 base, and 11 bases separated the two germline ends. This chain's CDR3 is CASSLWGHVNTGELFF. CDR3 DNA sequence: TGTGCCAGCAGCTTGTGGGGACACGTGAACACCGGGGAGCTGTTTTTT.

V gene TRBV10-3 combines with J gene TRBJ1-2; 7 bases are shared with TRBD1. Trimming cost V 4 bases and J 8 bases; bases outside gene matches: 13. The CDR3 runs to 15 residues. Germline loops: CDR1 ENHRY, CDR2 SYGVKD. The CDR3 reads CAISADRSGSGGYTF. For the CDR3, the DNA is TGTGCCATCAGTGCGGACAGGTCAGGGTCGGGAGGCTACACCTTC.

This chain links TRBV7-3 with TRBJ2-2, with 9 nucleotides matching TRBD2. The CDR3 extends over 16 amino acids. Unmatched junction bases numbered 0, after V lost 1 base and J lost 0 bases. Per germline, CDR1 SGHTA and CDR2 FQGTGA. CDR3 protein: CASSLSGRANTGELFF. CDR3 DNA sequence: TGTGCCAGCAGCTTAAGCGGGAGGGCGAACACCGGGGAGCTGTTTTTT.

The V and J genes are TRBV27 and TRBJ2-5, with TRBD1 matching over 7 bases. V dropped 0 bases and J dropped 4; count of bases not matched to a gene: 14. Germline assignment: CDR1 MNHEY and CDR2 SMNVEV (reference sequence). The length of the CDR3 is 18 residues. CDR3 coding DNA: TGTGCCAGCAGTTTATCGACCGCCCTAGGGGGCACCAGAGAGACCCAGTACTTC. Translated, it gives CASSLSTALGGTRETQYF.

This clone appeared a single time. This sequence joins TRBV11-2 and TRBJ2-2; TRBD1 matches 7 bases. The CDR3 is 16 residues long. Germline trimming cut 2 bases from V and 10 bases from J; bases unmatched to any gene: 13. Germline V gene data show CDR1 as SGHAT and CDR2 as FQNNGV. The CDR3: CASSLRRTGQVEELFF. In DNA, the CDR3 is TGTGCCAGCAGCTTACGGCGGACAGGTCAAGTGGAGGAGCTGTTTTTT.

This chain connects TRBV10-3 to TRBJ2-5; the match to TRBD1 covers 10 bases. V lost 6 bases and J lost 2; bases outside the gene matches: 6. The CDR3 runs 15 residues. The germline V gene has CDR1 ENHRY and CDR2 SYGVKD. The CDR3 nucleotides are TGTGCCATCAGGACCGGGACAGGGGTACAAGAGACCCAGTACTTC. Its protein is CAIRTGTGVQETQYF.

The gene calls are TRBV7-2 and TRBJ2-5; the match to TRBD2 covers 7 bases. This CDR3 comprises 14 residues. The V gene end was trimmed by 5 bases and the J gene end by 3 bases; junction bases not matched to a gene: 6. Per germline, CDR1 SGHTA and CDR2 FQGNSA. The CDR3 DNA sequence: TGTGCCAGCAGCCCTAATCTAGCGGAAGAGACCCAGTACTTC. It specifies CASSPNLAEETQYF.

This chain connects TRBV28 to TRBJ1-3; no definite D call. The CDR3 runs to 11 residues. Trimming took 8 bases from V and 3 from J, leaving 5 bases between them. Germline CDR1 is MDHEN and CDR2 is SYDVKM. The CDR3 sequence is CASRGGNTIYF. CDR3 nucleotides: TGTGCCAGCCGCGGTGGAAACACCATATATTTT.

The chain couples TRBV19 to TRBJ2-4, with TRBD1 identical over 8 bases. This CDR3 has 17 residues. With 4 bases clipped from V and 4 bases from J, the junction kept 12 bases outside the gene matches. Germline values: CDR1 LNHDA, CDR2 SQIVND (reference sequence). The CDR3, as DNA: TGTGCCAGTAGTACCCCCGGACAGGGCGCCTCGAAAAACATTCAGTACTTC. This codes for CASSTPGQGASKNIQYF.

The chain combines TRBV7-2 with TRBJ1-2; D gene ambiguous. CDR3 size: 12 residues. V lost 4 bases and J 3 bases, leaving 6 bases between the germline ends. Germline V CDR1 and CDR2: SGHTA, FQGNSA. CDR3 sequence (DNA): TGTGCCAGCAGCTCTAAATACTATGGCTACACCTTC. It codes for CASSSKYYGYTF.

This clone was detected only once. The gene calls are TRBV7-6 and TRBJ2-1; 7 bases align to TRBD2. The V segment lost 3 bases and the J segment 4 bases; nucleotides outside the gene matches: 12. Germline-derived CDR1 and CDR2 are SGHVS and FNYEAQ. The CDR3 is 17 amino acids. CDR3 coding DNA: TGTGCCAGCAGCTTTGATCCAGCGGGATTGGGTTACAATGAGCAGTTCTTC. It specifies CASSFDPAGLGYNEQFF.

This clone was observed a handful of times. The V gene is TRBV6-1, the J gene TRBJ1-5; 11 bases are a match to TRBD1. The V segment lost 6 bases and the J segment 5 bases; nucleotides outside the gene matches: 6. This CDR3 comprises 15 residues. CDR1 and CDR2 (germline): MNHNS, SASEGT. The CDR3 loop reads CASRGTGGDHQPQHF. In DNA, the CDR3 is TGTGCCAGCAGGGGGACAGGGGGGGATCATCAGCCCCAGCATTTT.

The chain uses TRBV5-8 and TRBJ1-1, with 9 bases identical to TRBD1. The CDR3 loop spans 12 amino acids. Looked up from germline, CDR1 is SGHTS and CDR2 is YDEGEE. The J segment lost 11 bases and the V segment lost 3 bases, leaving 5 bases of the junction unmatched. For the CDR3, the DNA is TGTGCCAGCAGCTGGAACAGGGGGCAGGCTTTCTTT. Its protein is CASSWNRGQAFF.